Listed here are 25 T cell receptor beta chains from one sample, sequenced in a study of T cell responses to AZD1222 COVID-19 vaccine. Sequencing used immunoSEQ multiplex PCR; TCRdb keeps in-frame clones, though not all of them. The sample lists around 150,000 clones, more than 75% occurring once. The sample here was peripheral blood, taken 28 days after the second AZD1222 dose. The receptors originated from an adult who received the AZD1222 COVID-19 vaccine.

This clone was seen a few times. This chain joins TRBV19 and TRBJ1-2; D ambiguous. Between the trimmed V and J ends, which lost 9 bases and 3 bases, there was a span of 23 bases. The CDR3 is 16 residues long. Germline V gives CDR1 LNHDA, CDR2 SQIVND (reference sequence). The CDR3 DNA sequence: TGTGCCAGCAGCTTCCCCCTCGGGCAGAGGGACTATGGCTACACCTTC. Translating gives CASSFPLGQRDYGYTF.

The genes are TRBV9 and TRBJ1-2; 7 nucleotides align to TRBD1. V gave up 3 bases and J gave up 7 bases; unmatched junction bases: 6. This CDR3 is 13 amino acids long. Germline V CDR1 and CDR2: SGDLS, YYNGEE. CDR3 amino acids: CASSARQGGGYTF. The DNA of the CDR3 is TGTGCCAGCAGCGCGAGGCAGGGGGGTGGCTACACCTTC. Combining the CDR3 with reference TRBV9 and TRBJ1-2 gives the whole variable domain DSGVTQTPKHLITATGQRVTLRCSPRSGDLSVYWYQQSLDQGLQFLIQYYNGEERAKGNILERFSAQQFPDLHSELNLSSLELGDSALYFCASSARQGGGYTFGSGTRLTVV.

CDR3 amino acids: CASSYSGWGNTEAFF. CDR3 DNA sequence: TGTGCCAGCAGTTACTCGGGTTGGGGGAACACTGAAGCTTTCTTT. V usage is TRBV6-5 and J usage is TRBJ1-1; D is ambiguous. The germline CDR1 and CDR2 sequences are MNHEY and SVGAGI. Trimming cost V 0 bases and J 1 base, with 9 bases left between them. The CDR3 is 15 amino acids.

There are a few counts of this clone. The DNA for the CDR3 is TGCGCCAGCAGCTTGAGCGGGAGAAGCACAGATACGCAGTATTTT. Protein sequence: CASSLSGRSTDTQYF. This chain connects TRBV5-1 to TRBJ2-3; 8 nucleotides line up with TRBD2. Germline values: CDR1 SGHRS, CDR2 YFSETQ. The CDR3 has 15 residues. Losses at the gene ends were 1 base for V and 0 bases for J; bases not matched to a gene: 1. The variable domain in full, with the rest retrieved from reference TRBV5-1 and TRBJ2-3, is KAGVTQTPRYLIKTRGQQVTLSCSPISGHRSVSWYQQTPGQGLQFLFEYFSETQRNKGNFPGRFSGRQFSNSRSEMNVSTLELGDSALYLCASSLSGRSTDTQYFGPGTRLTVL.

J is TRBJ2-7 and V is TRBV11-2; D remains unclear. CDR1 is SGHAT, CDR2 FQNNGV, per germline. V dropped 5 bases and J dropped 6 bases, with 14 bases sitting between them. CDR3 length equals 13 residues. The CDR3 here is CASSTIQGSEQYF. CDR3 sequence (DNA): TGTGCCAGCAGCACAATACAAGGCTCCGAGCAGTACTTC. Based on the CDR3 plus reference TRBV11-2 and TRBJ2-7, the full variable domain is EAGVAQSPRYKIIEKRQSVAFWCNPISGHATLYWYQQILGQGPKLLIQFQNNGVVDDSQLPKDRFSAERLKGVDSTLKIQPAKLEDSAVYLCASSTIQGSEQYFGPGTRLTVT.

The chain links TRBV10-3 to TRBJ1-2; 7 bases are a match to TRBD1. Germline values: CDR1 ENHRY, CDR2 SYGVKD. The CDR3 spans 15 residues. J was trimmed by 5 bases and V by 6 bases; bases with no gene match: 12. The CDR3 sequence is CAIRPGPGTEYGYTF. CDR3 coding DNA: TGTGCCATCAGACCCGGACCCGGGACAGAATATGGCTACACCTTC.

The rearrangement uses TRBV18 and TRBJ1-1; D is unclear. V was clipped by 6 bases and J by 3 bases, with 14 bases between them. This CDR3 has 14 residues. Per germline, CDR1 KGHSH and CDR2 LQKENI. For the CDR3, the DNA is TGTGCCAGCTCCCTCAAGACCCTTGACACTGAAGCTTTCTTT. Encoded protein: CASSLKTLDTEAFF.

The chain is built from TRBV19 and TRBJ2-1, with 11 bases identical to TRBD2. The CDR3 is made up of 15 amino acids. The germline CDR1 and CDR2 sequences are LNHDA and SQIVND (reference sequence). V gave up 9 bases and J gave up 8 bases; unmatched junction bases: 12. CDR3 sequence (DNA): TGTGCCAGCCAACCTCTAGCGGGGGGTGTCTATGAGCAGTTCTTC. It encodes CASQPLAGGVYEQFF.

The chain has TRBV5-1 and TRBJ1-6, with 7 bases identical to TRBD1. With 1 base clipped from V and 8 bases from J, the junction kept 6 bases outside the gene matches. CDR3 length: 15 amino acids. CDR1 is SGHRS and CDR2 is YFSETQ in the germline V gene. The CDR3: CASSLTDRADSPLHF. CDR3 sequence (DNA): TGCGCCAGCAGCTTGACCGACAGGGCGGATTCACCCCTCCACTTT.

This clone has just a few counts. This chain links TRBV11-2 with TRBJ2-1; no reliable D call. This CDR3 comprises 12 residues. From germline, CDR1 is SGHAT and CDR2 FQNNGV. V gave up 5 bases and J gave up 3 bases, with 5 bases separating them. Here the CDR3 DNA reads TGTGCCAGCAGCCCAGACTACAATGAGCAGTTCTTC. As protein: CASSPDYNEQFF.

The rearrangement uses TRBV6-5 and TRBJ1-2, with TRBD1 as a possible D gene (5 bases). Germline V gives CDR1 MNHEY, CDR2 SVGAGI. This CDR3 is 15 amino acids long. Trimming stripped 0 bases from V and 3 bases from J, with 11 bases between. CDR3 sequence (DNA): TGTGCCAGCAGTTACTCGATAGCGGGGGACTATGGCTACACCTTC. Translation: CASSYSIAGDYGYTF.

The rearrangement links TRBV18 to TRBJ2-2; perhaps D is TRBD1 or TRBD2 (6 bases each). CDR3 length equals 16 residues. With 2 bases removed from V and 4 bases from J, the gap between germline ends came to 14 bases. CDR1 KGHSH and CDR2 LQKENI come from the germline V gene. The CDR3 DNA reads as TGTGCCAGCTCACCAGAGGGGGGCTCTCTCACCGGGGAGCTGTTTTTT. This sequence encodes CASSPEGGSLTGELFF.

The chain has TRBV18 and TRBJ1-2; D might be TRBD1 (5 bases). Germline assignment: CDR1 KGHSH and CDR2 LQKENI. Trimming removed 2 bases at V and 3 bases at J, with 13 bases between. The CDR3 covers 15 residues. The CDR3 loop is CASSPGRGVHYGYTF. Here the CDR3 DNA reads TGTGCCAGCTCACCAGGGAGGGGCGTCCACTATGGCTACACCTTC.

The chain employs TRBV10-2 and TRBJ1-2; D unresolved. From germline, CDR1 is WSHSY and CDR2 SAAADI. The length of the CDR3 is 14 residues. With 0 bases removed from V and 2 bases from J, the gap between germline ends came to 7 bases. Written as DNA, the CDR3 is TGCGCCAGCAGTGAGTCGCACAGAAACTATGGCTACACCTTC. Translation gives CASSESHRNYGYTF.

This chain joins TRBV9 and TRBJ2-7, with D maybe TRBD2 (6 bases). The CDR3 has 15 amino acids. V lost 0 bases, J lost 2 bases, and 12 bases lay in between. Germline V gene lookup returns CDR1 SGDLS and CDR2 YYNGEE. CDR3 DNA: TGTGCCAGCAGCGTAGCTCCGGGGGTTACCTACGAGCAGTACTTC. It yields the protein CASSVAPGVTYEQYF.

V gene TRBV18 combines with J gene TRBJ2-7; 12 bases are shared with TRBD1. J was trimmed by 5 bases and V by 8 bases; bases with no gene match: 7. The germline V gene has CDR1 KGHSH and CDR2 LQKENI. The CDR3 is 14 amino acids. For the CDR3, the DNA is TGTGCCAGCCGAGGGGACAGGGGGCCCAACGAGCAGTACTTC. Amino acid sequence: CASRGDRGPNEQYF. Drawing the rest from reference TRBV18 and TRBJ2-7, the complete variable domain is NAGVMQNPRHLVRRRGQEARLRCSPMKGHSHVYWYRQLPEEGLKFMVYLQKENIIDESGMPKERFSAEFPKEGPSILRIQQVVRGDSAAYFCASRGDRGPNEQYFGPGTRLTVT.

This clone has just a few counts. The chain uses TRBV27 and TRBJ1-1, with TRBD1 matching over 11 bases. Trimming cost V 4 bases and J 4 bases; bases outside gene matches: 17. The CDR3 runs to 19 residues. Per the germline V gene, CDR1 is MNHEY and CDR2 is SMNVEV (reference sequence). CDR3 coding DNA: TGTGCCAGCAGTTCCAGTTTCATTCGGACAGGGGGCCGACGCACTGAAGCTTTCTTT. Translating gives CASSSSFIRTGGRRTEAFF.

This clone came up once. The chain has TRBV11-2 and TRBJ2-7; 8 nucleotides agree with TRBD2. V dropped 1 base and J dropped 0; count of bases not matched to a gene: 2. From germline, CDR1 is SGHAT and CDR2 FQNNGV. The CDR3 is 15 amino acids. The CDR3 reads CASSLGLASSYEQYF. Written as DNA, the CDR3 is TGTGCCAGCAGCTTAGGACTAGCGAGCTCCTACGAGCAGTACTTC.

This chain links TRBV24-1 with TRBJ2-1; D unresolved. Germline assignment: CDR1 KGHDR and CDR2 SFDVKD. This CDR3 contains 14 residues. Trimming removed 3 bases from V and 9 bases from J, with 14 bases in between. The DNA of the CDR3 is TGTGCCACCAGTGATAACACGTGGCAAGGTGAGCAGTTCTTC. The encoded protein is CATSDNTWQGEQFF.

The chain employs TRBV11-2 and TRBJ2-1; 8 bases line up with TRBD2. With 4 bases clipped from V and 2 bases from J, the junction kept 4 bases outside the gene matches. The CDR3 covers 15 residues. Germline assignment: CDR1 SGHAT and CDR2 FQNNGV. The CDR3 is CASSYTSGTYNEQFF. DNA for the CDR3: TGTGCCAGCAGCTATACTAGCGGTACCTACAATGAGCAGTTCTTC.

The CDR3 reads CSVGGWDQPQHF. CDR3 nucleotides: TGCAGCGTCGGGGGGTGGGATCAGCCCCAGCATTTT. The chain recombines TRBV29-1 with TRBJ1-5; weak D call: TRBD1 (5 bases). CDR1 and CDR2 (germline): SQVTM, ANQGSEA. This CDR3 contains 12 residues. V was trimmed by 6 bases and J by 5 bases, leaving 11 bases between them.

The chain employs TRBV27 and TRBJ2-7; possibly TRBD1 for D (6 bases). CDR1 is MNHEY, CDR2 SMNVEV, per germline (reference sequence). V lost 0 bases to trimming and J lost 13 bases, with 16 bases between them. The CDR3 totals 13 residues. This CDR3 reads CASSLSGSGVAYF. DNA of the CDR3: TGTGCCAGCAGTTTATCGGGGTCAGGGGTGGCATACTTC.

The chain carries TRBV7-6 and TRBJ1-6; D is unclear. Germline lookup yields CDR1 SGHVS and CDR2 FNYEAQ. The ends were cut back, 3 bases at V and 10 bases at J, with 13 bases in the middle. The CDR3 is made up of 14 amino acids. This chain's CDR3 is CASSLGTDRSPLHF. The CDR3, as DNA: TGTGCCAGCAGCTTGGGCACTGATAGATCACCCCTCCACTTT.

V and J are TRBV6-2 or TRBV6-3 and TRBJ2-1, with D possibly matching TRBD1 (6 bases). Germline V lookup: CDR1 MNHEY, CDR2 SVGEGT. CDR3 length: 15 amino acids. Trimming removed 2 bases from V and 3 bases from J, with 11 bases in between. CDR3 loop: CASSYARGNYNEQFF. CDR3 DNA: TGTGCCAGCAGTTACGCCAGGGGAAACTACAATGAGCAGTTCTTC.

This chain joins TRBV4-1 and TRBJ1-2; D uncertain. The CDR3 loop spans 15 amino acids. V was shortened by 3 bases and J by 8 bases, with 19 bases between the two germline ends. CDR1 MGHRA and CDR2 YSYEKL come from the germline V gene. The CDR3, as DNA: TGCGCCAGCAGCCATAGACTGGAGGGCTCCTGGGGCTACACCTTC. This encodes CASSHRLEGSWGYTF.